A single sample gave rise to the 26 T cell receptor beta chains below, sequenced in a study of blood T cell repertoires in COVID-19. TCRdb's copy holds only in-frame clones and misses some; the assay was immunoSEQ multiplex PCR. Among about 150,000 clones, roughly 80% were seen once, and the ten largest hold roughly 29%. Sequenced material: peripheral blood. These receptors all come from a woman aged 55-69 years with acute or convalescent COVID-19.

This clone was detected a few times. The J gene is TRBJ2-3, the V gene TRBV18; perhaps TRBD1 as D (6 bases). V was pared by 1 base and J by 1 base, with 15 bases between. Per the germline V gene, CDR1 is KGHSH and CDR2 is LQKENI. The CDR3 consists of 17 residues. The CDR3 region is CASSPQYREMGTDTQYF. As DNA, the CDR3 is TGTGCCAGCTCACCACAATACAGGGAGATGGGCACAGATACGCAGTATTTT.

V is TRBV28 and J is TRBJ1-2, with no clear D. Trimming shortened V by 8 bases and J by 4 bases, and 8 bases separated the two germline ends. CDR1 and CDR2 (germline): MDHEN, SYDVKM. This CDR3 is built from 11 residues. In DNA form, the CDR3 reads TGTGCCAGCCTTCGGGGCTATGGCTACACCTTC. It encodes CASLRGYGYTF.

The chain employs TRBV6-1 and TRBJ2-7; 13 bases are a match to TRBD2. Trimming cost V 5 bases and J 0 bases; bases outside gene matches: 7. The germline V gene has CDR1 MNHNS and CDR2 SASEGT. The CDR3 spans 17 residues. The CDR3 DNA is TGTGCCAGCAGTAAAGGGACTAGCGGGGTTAGCTCCTACGAGCAGTACGTC. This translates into CASSKGTSGVSSYEQYV.

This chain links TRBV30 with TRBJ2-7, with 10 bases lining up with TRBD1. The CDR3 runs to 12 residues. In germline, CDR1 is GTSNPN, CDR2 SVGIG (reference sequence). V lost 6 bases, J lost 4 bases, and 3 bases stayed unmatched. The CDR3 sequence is CACGQGGYEQYF. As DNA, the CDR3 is TGTGCCTGTGGACAGGGGGGATACGAGCAGTACTTC.

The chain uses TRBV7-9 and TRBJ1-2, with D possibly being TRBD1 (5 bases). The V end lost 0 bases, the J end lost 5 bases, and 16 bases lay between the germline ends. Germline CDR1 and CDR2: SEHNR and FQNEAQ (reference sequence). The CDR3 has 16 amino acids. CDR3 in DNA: TGTGCCAGCAGCTTAGCAGAGCAAACAGGCTCATATGGCTACACCTTC. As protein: CASSLAEQTGSYGYTF.

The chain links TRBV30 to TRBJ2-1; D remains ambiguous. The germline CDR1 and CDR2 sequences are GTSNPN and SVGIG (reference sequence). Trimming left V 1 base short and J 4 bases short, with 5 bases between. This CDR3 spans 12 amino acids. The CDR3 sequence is CAWSGTYNEQFF. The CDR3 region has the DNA TGTGCCTGGAGTGGAACTTACAATGAGCAGTTCTTC.

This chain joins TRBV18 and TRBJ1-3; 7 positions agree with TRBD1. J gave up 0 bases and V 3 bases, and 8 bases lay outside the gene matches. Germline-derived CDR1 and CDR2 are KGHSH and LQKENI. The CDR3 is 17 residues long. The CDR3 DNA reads TGTGCCAGCTCACCGACCGGGACAGAGAGCTCTGGAAACACCATATATTTT. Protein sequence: CASSPTGTESSGNTIYF.

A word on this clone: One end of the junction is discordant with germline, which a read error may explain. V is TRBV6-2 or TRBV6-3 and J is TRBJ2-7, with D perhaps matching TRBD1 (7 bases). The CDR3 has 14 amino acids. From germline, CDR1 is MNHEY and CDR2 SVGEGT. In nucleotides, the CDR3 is TGTGCCAGCAGTGCGGGACAGTACTCCTACGGGCAGTACTTC. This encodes CASSAGQYSYGQYF.

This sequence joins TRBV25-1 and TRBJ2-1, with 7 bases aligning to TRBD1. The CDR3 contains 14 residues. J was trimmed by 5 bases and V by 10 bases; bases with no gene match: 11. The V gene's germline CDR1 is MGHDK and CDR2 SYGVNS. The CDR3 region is CANPHRGKNNEQFF. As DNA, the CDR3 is TGTGCCAACCCGCACAGGGGCAAGAACAATGAGCAGTTCTTC.

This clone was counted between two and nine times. CDR3 sequence (DNA): TGTGCCAGCTCACCACCGGGAGGGAACACTGAAGCTTTCTTT. Translating gives CASSPPGGNTEAFF. The rearrangement joins TRBV18 to TRBJ1-1; D uncertain. CDR1 and CDR2 from the germline V gene are KGHSH and LQKENI. The CDR3 loop spans 14 amino acids. V lost 0 bases to trimming and J lost 1 base, with 6 bases between them.

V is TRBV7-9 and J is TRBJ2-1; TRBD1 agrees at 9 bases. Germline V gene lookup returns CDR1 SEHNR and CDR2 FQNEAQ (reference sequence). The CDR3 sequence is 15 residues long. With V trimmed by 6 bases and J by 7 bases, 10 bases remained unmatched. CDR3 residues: CASSNRQGVLNEQFF. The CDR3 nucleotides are TGTGCCAGCAGTAACCGACAGGGGGTCCTGAATGAGCAGTTCTTC.

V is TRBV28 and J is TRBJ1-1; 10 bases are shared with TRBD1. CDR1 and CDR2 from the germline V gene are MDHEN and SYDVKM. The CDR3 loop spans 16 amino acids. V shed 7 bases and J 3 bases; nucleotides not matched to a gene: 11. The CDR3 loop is CASTPWGDRGDTEAFF. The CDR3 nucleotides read TGTGCCAGCACCCCCTGGGGGGACAGGGGAGACACTGAAGCTTTCTTT.

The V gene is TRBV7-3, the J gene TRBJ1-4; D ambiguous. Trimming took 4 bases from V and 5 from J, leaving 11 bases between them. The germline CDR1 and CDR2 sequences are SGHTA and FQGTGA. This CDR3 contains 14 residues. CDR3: CASSSHDTNEKLFF. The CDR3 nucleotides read TGTGCCAGCAGCTCGCACGACACGAATGAAAAACTGTTTTTT.

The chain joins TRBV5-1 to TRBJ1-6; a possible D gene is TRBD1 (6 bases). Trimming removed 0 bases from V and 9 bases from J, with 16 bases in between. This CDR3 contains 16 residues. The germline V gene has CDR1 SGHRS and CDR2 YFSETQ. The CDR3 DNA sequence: TGCGCCAGCAGCTTGGTTGTAGGGGGTACGCTTTCACCCCTCCACTTT. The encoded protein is CASSLVVGGTLSPLHF. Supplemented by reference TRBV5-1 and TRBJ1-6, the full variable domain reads KAGVTQTPRYLIKTRGQQVTLSCSPISGHRSVSWYQQTPGQGLQFLFEYFSETQRNKGNFPGRFSGRQFSNSRSEMNVSTLELGDSALYLCASSLVVGGTLSPLHFGNGTRLTVT.

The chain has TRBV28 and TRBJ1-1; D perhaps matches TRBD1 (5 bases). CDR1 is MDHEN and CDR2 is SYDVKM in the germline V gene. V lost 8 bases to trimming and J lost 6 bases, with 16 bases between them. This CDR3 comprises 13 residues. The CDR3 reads CASGRRGVPEAFF. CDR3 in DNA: TGTGCCAGCGGGCGTCGGGGGGTGCCTGAAGCTTTCTTT.

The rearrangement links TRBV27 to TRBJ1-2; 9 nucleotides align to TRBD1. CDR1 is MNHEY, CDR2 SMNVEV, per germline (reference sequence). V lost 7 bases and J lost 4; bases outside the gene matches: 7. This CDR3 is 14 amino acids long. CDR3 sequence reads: CASTTRTGAYGYTF. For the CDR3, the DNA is TGTGCCAGCACCACGAGGACAGGGGCCTATGGCTACACCTTC.

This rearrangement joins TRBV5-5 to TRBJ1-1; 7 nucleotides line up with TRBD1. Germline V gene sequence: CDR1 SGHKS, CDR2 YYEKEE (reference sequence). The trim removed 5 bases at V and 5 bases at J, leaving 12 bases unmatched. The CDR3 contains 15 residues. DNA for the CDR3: TGTGCCAGCAGAAAACTATTACAGGGGACGACTGAAGCTTTCTTT. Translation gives CASRKLLQGTTEAFF. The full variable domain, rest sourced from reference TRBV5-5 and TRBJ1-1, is DAGVTQSPTHLIKTRGQQVTLRCSPISGHKSVSWYQQVLGQGPQFIFQYYEKEERGRGNFPDRFSARQFPNYSSELNVNALLLGDSALYLCASRKLLQGTTEAFFGQGTRLTVV.

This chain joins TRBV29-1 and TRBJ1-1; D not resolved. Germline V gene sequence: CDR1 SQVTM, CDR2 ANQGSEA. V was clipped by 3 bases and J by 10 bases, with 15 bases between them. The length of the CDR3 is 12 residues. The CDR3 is CSVDPRLRGAFF. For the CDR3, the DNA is TGCAGCGTTGATCCTAGATTGCGAGGAGCTTTCTTT.

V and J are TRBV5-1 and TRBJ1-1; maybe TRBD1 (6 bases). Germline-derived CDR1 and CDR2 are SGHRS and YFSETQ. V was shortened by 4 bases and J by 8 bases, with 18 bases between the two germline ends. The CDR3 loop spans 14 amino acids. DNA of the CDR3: TGCGCCAGCAGCCCGGGGGGTACAGGGATCGAAGCTTTCTTT. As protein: CASSPGGTGIEAFF.

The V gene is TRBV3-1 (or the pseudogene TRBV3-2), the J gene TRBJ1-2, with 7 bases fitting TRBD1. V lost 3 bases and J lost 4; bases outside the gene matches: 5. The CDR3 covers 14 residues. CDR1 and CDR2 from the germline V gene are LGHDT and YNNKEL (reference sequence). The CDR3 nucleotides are TGTGCCAGCAGCCACCTGGGACAGTCCTATGGCTACACCTTC. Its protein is CASSHLGQSYGYTF.

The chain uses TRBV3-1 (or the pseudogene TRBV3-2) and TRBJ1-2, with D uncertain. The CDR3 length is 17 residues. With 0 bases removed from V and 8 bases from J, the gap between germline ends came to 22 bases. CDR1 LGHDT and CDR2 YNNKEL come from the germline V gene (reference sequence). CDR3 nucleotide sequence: TGTGCCAGCAGCCAAGAGGGCACGGGCAGGAGGGCCCAAGGCTACACCTTC. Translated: CASSQEGTGRRAQGYTF.

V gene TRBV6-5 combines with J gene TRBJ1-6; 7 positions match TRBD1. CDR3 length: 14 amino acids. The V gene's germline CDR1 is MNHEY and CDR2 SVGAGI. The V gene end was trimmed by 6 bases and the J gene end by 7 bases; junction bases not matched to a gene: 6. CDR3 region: CASRRTGGNSPLHF. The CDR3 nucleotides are TGTGCCAGCAGGCGGACAGGTGGGAATTCACCCCTCCACTTT.

CDR3 region: CASRSTRQEEAFF. The CDR3 nucleotides are TGTGCCAGCAGATCGACCCGACAGGAGGAAGCTTTCTTT. The V and J genes are TRBV27 and TRBJ1-1; D possibly corresponds to TRBD1 (6 bases). Germline V gene sequence: CDR1 MNHEY, CDR2 SMNVEV (reference sequence). The V and J ends lost 6 bases and 8 bases respectively, with 16 bases between them. This CDR3 region has 13 residues.

The CDR3 DNA is TGTGCCAGCAGTTGGGAGAGAAATCAGCCCCAGCATTTT. Translated, it gives CASSWERNQPQHF. J is TRBJ1-5 and V is TRBV27, with no clear D. CDR1 and CDR2 from the germline V gene are MNHEY and SMNVEV (reference sequence). The CDR3 loop spans 13 amino acids. Trimming cost V 4 bases and J 4 bases, with 8 bases left between them.

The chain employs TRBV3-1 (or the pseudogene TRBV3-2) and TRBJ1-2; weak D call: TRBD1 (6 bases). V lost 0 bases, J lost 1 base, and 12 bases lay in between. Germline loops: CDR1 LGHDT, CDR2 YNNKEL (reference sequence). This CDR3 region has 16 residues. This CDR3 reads CASSQEGGLLNYGYTF. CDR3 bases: TGTGCCAGCAGCCAAGAGGGGGGGCTCCTTAACTATGGCTACACCTTC.

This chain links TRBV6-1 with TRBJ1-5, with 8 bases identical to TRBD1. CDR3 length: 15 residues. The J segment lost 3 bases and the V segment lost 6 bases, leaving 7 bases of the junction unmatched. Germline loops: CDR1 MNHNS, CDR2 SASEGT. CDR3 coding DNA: TGTGCCAGCAGCGACGGACAGGGATTCAATCAGCCCCAGCATTTT. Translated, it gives CASSDGQGFNQPQHF.